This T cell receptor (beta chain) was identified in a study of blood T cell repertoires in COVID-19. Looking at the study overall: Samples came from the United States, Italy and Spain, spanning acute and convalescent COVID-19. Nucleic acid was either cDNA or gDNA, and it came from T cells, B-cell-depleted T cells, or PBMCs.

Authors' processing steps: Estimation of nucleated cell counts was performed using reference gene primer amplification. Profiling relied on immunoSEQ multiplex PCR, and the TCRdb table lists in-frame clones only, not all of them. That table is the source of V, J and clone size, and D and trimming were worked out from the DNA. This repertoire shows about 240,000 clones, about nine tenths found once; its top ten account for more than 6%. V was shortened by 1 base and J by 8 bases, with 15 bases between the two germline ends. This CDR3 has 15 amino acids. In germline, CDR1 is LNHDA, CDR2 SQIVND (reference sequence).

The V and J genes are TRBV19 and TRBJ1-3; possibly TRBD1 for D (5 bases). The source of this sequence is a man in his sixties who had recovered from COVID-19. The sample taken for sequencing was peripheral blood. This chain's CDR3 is CASSIGGTSGDTIYF. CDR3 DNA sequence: TGTGCCAGTAGTATAGGCGGGACCTCGGGGGACACCATATATTTT.